This T cell receptor (beta chain) was captured in a study of blood T cell repertoires in COVID-19. In germline, CDR1 is MGHRA, CDR2 YSYEKL. The CDR3 runs to 15 residues. V was trimmed by 0 bases and J by 8 bases, leaving 14 bases between them. In the authors' methods: Amplification of reference gene primers was used by the study to estimate nucleated cell counts. Assay used: immunoSEQ multiplex PCR; TCRdb lists only in-frame clones, some missing. The DNA was the basis for D and trimming; V, J and clone size are from that table. The data hold tens of thousands of clones, with 85% to 90% observed a single time.

The sample consisted of peripheral blood. The source is a man aged 45-60 years in a cohort sampled during active COVID-19. The V gene is TRBV4-1, the J gene TRBJ2-1; D is perhaps TRBD2 (5 bases). CDR3 amino acids: CASSQESGPVDEQFF. The DNA for the CDR3 is TGCGCCAGCAGCCAAGAGAGCGGTCCGGTCGATGAGCAGTTCTTC.